This TCR beta chain was sequenced during a study of T cell repertoires in cytomegalovirus infection. Whole-study context: It can be stated that public TCR beta signatures indicated CMV infection as well as a matching HLA type. General study findings and limits: Carriage of CMV together with the relevant HLA was identifiable through cumulative public TCR beta family frequency. Within the response measured ex vivo, HLA-C-restricted CMV-specific TCR beta clonotypes were dominant.

Trimming removed 3 bases at V and 5 bases at J, with 8 bases between. The germline V gene has CDR1 KGHSH and CDR2 LQKENI. The CDR3 covers 13 residues. Each CDR3 protein is one row after TCRdb ran MiXCR on the reads. The profile shows 150,000 to 180,000 distinct CDR3 sequences, roughly a quarter of them singletons. This clonotype appeared a single time. Antigen unknown. Input material: PBMCs. The TCR comes from a human donor in good health (CMV status not recorded). Some clones in this sample may be carry-over from other donors' samples. The chain couples TRBV18 to TRBJ1-5; a weak D match, TRBD1 (5 bases). The CDR3 nucleotides are TGTGCCAGCTCACCGGGGCTCGATCAGCCCCAGCATTTT. This encodes CASSPGLDQPQHF.